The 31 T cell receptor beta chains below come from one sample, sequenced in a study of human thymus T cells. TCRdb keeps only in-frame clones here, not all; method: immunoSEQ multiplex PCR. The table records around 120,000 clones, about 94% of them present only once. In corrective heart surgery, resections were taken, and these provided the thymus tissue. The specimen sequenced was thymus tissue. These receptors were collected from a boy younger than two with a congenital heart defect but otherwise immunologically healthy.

Here the CDR3 DNA reads TGTGCCAGCAGCCCGACAGGGGGGGGAACTGAAGCTTTCTTT. Translating it yields CASSPTGGGTEAFF. This chain joins TRBV7-9 and TRBJ1-1; 9 nucleotides match TRBD1. J gave up 5 bases and V 5 bases, and 6 bases lay outside the gene matches. There are 14 residues in the CDR3. Germline assignment: CDR1 SEHNR and CDR2 FQNEAQ (reference sequence).

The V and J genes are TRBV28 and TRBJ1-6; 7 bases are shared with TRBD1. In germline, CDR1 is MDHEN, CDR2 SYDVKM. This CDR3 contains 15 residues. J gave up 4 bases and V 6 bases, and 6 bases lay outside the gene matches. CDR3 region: CASSRRTGYNSPLHF. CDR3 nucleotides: TGTGCCAGCAGCCGCCGGACAGGATATAATTCACCCCTCCACTTT.

CDR3 in DNA: TGTGCCAGCAGCTTAGGGAGATCCCACGAGCAGTACTTC. It yields the protein CASSLGRSHEQYF. The genes are TRBV7-2 and TRBJ2-7; no clear D. The CDR3 has 13 amino acids. Trimming took 1 base from V and 5 from J, leaving 9 bases between them. Germline CDR1 and CDR2: SGHTA and FQGNSA.

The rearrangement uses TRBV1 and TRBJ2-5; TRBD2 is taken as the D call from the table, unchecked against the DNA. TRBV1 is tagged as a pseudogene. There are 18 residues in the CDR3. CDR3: CTSSLRLAGGPELETQYF. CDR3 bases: TGCACCAGCAGCCTTAGACTAGCGGGGGGGCCGGAGTTAGAGACCCAGTACTTC.

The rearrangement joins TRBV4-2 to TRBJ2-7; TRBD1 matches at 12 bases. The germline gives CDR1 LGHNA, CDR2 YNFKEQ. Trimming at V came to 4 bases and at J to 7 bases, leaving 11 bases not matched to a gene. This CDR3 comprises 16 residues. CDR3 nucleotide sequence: TGTGCCAGCAGCCTTCGCTCGGGACAGGGGGCAAGGGAGCAGTACTTC. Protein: CASSLRSGQGAREQYF.

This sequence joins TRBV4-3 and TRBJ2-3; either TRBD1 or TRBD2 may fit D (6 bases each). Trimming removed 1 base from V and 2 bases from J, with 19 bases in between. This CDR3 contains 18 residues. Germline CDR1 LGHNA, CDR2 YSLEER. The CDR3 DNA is TGCGCCAGCAGCCAAGGCAGCGGAAGGGGGGAACCCACAGATACGCAGTATTTT. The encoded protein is CASSQGSGRGEPTDTQYF.

The CDR3 nucleotides are TGTGCCAGCAGCCCTATCCCCGGGACAGGGGGCCCGGGACTAGCGAACTACGAGCAGTACTTC. Translating it yields CASSPIPGTGGPGLANYEQYF. The chain has TRBV4-2 and TRBJ2-7; the match to TRBD1 covers 12 bases. Per germline, CDR1 LGHNA and CDR2 YNFKEQ. This CDR3 is built from 21 residues. The V and J ends lost 4 bases and 3 bases, in that order; junction bases with no gene match: 22.

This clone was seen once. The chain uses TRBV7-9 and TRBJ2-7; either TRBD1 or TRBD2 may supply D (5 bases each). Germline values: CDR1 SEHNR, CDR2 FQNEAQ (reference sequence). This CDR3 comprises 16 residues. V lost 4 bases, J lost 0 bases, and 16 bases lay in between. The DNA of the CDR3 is TGTGCCAGCAGCTCCCCCGGGACCAGCCTCTCCTACGAGCAGTACTTC. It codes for CASSSPGTSLSYEQYF.

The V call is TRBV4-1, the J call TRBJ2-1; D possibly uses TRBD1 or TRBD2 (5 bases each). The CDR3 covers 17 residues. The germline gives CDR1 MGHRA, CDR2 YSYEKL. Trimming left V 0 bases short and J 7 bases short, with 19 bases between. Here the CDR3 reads CASSQDSPGSGGNEQFF. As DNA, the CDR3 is TGCGCCAGCAGCCAAGATTCACCAGGGTCCGGCGGGAATGAGCAGTTCTTC.

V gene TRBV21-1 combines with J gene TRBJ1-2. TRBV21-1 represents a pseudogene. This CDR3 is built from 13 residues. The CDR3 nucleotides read TGTGCCAGATTAACGGGGAAGGGCTATGGCTACACCTTC. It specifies CARLTGKGYGYTF.

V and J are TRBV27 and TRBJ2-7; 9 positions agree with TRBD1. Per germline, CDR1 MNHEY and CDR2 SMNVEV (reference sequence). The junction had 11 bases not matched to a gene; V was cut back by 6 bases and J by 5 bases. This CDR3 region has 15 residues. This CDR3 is CASSPPRDRVHEQYF. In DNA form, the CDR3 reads TGTGCCAGCAGCCCTCCCCGGGACAGGGTCCACGAGCAGTACTTC.

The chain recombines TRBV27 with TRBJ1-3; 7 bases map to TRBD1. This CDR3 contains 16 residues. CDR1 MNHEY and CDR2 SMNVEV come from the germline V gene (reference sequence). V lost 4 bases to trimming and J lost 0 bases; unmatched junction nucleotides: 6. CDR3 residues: CASSSHRGNSGNTIYF. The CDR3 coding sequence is TGTGCCAGCAGTTCACACAGGGGCAACTCTGGAAACACCATATATTTT.

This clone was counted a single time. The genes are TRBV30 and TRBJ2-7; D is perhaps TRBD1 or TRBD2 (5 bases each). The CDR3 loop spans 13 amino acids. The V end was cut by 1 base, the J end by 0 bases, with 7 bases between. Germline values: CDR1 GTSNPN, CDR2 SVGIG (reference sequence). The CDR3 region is CAWSGDRSYEQYF. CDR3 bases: TGTGCCTGGAGTGGGGACCGCTCCTACGAGCAGTACTTC.

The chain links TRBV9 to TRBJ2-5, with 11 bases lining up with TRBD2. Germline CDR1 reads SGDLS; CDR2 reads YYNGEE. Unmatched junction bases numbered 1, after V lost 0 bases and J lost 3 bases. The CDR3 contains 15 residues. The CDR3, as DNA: TGTGCCAGCAGCGTAGAGACTAGCGGGGAAGAGACCCAGTACTTC. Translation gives CASSVETSGEETQYF.

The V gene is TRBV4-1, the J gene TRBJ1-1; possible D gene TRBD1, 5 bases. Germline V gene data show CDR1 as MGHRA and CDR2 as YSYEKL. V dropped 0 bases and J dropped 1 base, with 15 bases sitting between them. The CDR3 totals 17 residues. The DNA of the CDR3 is TGCGCCAGCAGCCAAGATATGCGGGGGAGGGGGAACACTGAAGCTTTCTTT. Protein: CASSQDMRGRGNTEAFF.

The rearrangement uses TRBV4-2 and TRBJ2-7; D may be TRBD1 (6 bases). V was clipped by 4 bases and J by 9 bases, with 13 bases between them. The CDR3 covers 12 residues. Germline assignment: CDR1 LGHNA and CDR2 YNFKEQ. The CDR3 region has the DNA TGTGCCAGCAGCCTCGGCCCAGGGGTGCAGTACTTC. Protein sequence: CASSLGPGVQYF.

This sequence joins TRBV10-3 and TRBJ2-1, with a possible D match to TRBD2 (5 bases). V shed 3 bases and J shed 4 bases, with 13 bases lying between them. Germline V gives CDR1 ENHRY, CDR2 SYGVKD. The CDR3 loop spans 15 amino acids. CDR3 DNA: TGTGCCATCAGTGAAAACGGGGAATTTTACAATGAGCAGTTCTTC. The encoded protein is CAISENGEFYNEQFF.

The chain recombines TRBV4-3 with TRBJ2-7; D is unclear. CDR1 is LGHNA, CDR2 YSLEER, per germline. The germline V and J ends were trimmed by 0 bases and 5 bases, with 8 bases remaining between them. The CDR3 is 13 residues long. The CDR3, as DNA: TGCGCCAGCAGCCAAGATAGGCGGAACGAGCAGTACTTC. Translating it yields CASSQDRRNEQYF.

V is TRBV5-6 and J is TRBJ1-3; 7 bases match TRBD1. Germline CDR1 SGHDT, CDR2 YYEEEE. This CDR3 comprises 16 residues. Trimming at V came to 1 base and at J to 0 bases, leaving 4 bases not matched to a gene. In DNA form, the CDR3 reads TGTGCCAGCAGCTTGCCGGGACAGAGCTCTGGAAACACCATATATTTT. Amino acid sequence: CASSLPGQSSGNTIYF. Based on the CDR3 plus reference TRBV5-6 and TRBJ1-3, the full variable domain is DAGVTQSPTHLIKTRGQQVTLRCSPKSGHDTVSWYQQALGQGPQFIFQYYEEEERQRGNFPDRFSGHQFPNYSSELNVNALLLGDSALYLCASSLPGQSSGNTIYFGEGSWLTVV.

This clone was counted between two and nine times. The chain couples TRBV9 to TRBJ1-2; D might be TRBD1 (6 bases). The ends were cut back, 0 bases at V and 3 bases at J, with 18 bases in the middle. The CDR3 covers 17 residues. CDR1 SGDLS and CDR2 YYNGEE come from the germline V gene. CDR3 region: CASSVGGIMSGDYGYTF. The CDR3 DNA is TGTGCCAGCAGCGTAGGAGGGATTATGTCAGGGGACTATGGCTACACCTTC.

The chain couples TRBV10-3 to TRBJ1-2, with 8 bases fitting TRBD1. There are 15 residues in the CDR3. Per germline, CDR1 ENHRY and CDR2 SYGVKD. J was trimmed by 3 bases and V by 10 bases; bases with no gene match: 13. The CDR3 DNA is TGTGCCACCCTGCGATCGGGACAGGCGGACTATGGCTACACCTTC. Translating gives CATLRSGQADYGYTF.

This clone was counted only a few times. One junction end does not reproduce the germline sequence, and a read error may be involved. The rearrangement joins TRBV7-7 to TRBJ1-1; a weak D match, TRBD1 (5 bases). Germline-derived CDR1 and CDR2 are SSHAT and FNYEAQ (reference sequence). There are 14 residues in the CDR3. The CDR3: CASSLRGPNTEAFF. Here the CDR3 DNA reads TGTGCTAGCAGCCTTAGGGGCCCGAACACTGAAGCTTTCTTT.

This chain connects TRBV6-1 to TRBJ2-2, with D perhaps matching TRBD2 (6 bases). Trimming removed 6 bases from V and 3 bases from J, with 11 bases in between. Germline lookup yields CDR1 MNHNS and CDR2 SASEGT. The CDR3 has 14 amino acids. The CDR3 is CASSRDLDTGELFF. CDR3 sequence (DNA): TGTGCCAGCAGCCGGGACTTGGACACCGGGGAGCTGTTTTTT.

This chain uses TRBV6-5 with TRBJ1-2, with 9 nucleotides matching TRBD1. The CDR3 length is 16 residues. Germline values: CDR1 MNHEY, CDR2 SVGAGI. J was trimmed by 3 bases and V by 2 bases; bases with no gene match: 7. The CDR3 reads CASSYGRDRVDYGYTF. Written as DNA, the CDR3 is TGTGCCAGCAGTTACGGCCGGGACAGGGTTGACTATGGCTACACCTTC.

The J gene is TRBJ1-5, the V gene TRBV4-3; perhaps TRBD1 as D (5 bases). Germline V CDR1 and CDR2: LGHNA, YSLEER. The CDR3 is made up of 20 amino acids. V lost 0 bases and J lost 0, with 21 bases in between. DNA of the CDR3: TGCGCCAGCAGCCAAGATTGGGGAAGGGGTCCAGCCTTTAGCAATCAGCCCCAGCATTTT. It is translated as CASSQDWGRGPAFSNQPQHF.

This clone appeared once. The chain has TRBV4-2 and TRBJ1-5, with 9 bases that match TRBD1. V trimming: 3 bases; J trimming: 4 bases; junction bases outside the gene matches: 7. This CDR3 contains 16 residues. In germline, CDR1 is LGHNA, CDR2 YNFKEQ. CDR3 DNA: TGTGCCAGCAGCCAGCCGGGACAGGGAAAGAATCAGCCCCAGCATTTT. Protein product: CASSQPGQGKNQPQHF.

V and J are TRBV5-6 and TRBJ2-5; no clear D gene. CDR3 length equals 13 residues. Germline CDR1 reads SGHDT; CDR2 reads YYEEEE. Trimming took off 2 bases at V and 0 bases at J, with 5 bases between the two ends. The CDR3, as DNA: TGTGCCAGCAGCTTTACAGACCAAGAGACCCAGTACTTC. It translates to CASSFTDQETQYF.

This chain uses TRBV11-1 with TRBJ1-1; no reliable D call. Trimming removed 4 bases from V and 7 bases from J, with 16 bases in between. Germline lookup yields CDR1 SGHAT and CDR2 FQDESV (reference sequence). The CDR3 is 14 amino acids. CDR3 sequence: CASSYVSVNGEAFF. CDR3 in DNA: TGTGCCAGCAGCTATGTTAGTGTGAATGGTGAAGCTTTCTTT.

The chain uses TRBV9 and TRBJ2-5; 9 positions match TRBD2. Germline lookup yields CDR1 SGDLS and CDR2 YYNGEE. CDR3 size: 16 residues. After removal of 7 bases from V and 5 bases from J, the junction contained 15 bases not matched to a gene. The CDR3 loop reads CASSPAGGGAHETQYF. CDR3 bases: TGTGCCAGCTCCCCTGCTGGCGGGGGGGCCCATGAGACCCAGTACTTC.

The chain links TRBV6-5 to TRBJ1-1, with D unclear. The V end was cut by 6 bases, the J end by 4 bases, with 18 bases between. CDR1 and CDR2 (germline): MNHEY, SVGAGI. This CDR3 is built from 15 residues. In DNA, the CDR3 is TGTGCCAGCAGGACCCCCTCAAGTGCTATCACTGAAGCTTTCTTT. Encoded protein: CASRTPSSAITEAFF.

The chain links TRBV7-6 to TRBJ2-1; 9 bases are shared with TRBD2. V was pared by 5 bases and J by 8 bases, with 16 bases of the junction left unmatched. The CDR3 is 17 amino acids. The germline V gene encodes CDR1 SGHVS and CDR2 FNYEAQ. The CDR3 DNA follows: TGTGCCAGCAGCCCTACTATGCCTGCGGGGGGGCTTTATGAGCAGTTCTTC. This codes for CASSPTMPAGGLYEQFF.